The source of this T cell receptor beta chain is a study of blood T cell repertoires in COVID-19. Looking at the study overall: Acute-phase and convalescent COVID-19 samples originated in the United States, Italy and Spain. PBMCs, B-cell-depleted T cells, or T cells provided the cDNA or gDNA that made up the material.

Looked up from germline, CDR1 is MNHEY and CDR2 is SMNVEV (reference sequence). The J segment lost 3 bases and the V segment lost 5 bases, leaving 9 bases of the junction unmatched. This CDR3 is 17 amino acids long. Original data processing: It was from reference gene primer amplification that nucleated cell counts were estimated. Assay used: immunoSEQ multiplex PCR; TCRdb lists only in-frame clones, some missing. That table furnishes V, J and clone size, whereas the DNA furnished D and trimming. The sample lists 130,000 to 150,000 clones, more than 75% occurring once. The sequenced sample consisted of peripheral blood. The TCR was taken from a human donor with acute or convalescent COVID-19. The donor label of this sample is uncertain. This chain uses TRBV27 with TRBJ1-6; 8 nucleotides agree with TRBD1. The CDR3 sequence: CASSVRTGTFYNSPLHF. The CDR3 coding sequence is TGTGCCAGCAGTGTACGGACAGGGACATTCTATAATTCACCCCTCCACTTT.